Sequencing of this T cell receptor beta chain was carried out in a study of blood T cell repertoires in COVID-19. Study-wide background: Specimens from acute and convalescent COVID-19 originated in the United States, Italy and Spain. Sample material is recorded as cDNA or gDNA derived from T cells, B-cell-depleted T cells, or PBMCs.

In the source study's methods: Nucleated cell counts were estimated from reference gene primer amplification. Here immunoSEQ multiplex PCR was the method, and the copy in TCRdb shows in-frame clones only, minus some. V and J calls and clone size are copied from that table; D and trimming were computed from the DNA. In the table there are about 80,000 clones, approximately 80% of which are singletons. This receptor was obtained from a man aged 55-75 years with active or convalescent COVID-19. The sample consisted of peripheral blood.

The CDR3 DNA is TGTGCCAGCAGTTTTTACGGACTAGCCAAAGAGACCCAGTACTTC. Protein sequence: CASSFYGLAKETQYF. V gene TRBV14 combines with J gene TRBJ2-5, with 8 bases matching TRBD2. Germline V gene sequence: CDR1 SGHDN, CDR2 FVKESK. V was pared by 6 bases and J by 3 bases, with 9 bases of the junction left unmatched. The CDR3 is 15 residues long.